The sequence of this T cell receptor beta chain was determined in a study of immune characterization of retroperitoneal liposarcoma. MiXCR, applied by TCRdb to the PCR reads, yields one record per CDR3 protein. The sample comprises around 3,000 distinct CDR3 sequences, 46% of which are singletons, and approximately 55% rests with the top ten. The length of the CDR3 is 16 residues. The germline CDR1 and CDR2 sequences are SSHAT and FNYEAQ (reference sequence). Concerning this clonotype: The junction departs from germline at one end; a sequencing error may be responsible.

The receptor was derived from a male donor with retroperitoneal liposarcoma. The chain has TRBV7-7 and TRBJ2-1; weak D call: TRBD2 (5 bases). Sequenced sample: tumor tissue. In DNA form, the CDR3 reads TGTGCTAGCAGCCCACTCCCGGGGAGTTCGGGGAATGAGCAGTTCTTC. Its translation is CASSPLPGSSGNEQFF.